This TCR beta chain was sequenced during a study of cytomegalovirus exposure and HLA in healthy donors. The PCR used 60 Vbeta and 13 Jbeta primers. TCRdb keeps only in-frame clones here, not all; method: immunoSEQ multiplex PCR. The sample consists of hundreds of thousands of clones, under 80% of them appearing once. Points from the study as a whole: Most subjects had HLA-A and HLA-B alleles reportedly predicted accurately by TCR beta sequences.

This clone has more than one count but fewer than ten. The target antigen is unknown. Specimen: PBMCs. This sequence was found in a girl aged 2-10 years in good health and CMV-seronegative.

CDR3 in amino acids: CSVARTRGGGEQYF. The CDR3 DNA reads as TGCAGCGTTGCTCGAACACGGGGTGGTGGGGAGCAGTACTTC. V usage is TRBV29-1 and J usage is TRBJ2-7; possible D gene TRBD2, 5 bases. This CDR3 has 14 residues. The germline CDR1 and CDR2 sequences are SQVTM and ANQGSEA. The V and J ends lost 4 bases and 7 bases respectively, with 20 bases between them.